The T cell receptor beta chain described here comes from a study of cytomegalovirus exposure and HLA in healthy donors. In the study overall: Early released data had tens of millions of unique TCRs, all coming from HLA-typed donors.

The PCR contained 60 Vbeta and 13 Jbeta primers. The method was immunoSEQ multiplex PCR; TCRdb's version includes in-frame clones alone and lacks a portion of them. Altogether 100,000 to 150,000 clones are present, 76% being singletons, with the ten largest covering roughly 16%. Notes on the study in general: Roughly uniform sequencing depth across donors was assumed, possibly incorrectly. Among immune exposure information, only CMV serostatus was available. Most TCR sequences were uncommon, yet certain public TCRs appeared in many donors.

This clone was found once. Its antigen is unknown. The sequence derives from a man over 45 in good health and CMV-seropositive. The sample taken for sequencing was PBMCs.

The CDR3 DNA follows: TGTGCCAGCAGCTCGGAGAACAGGGGGGGGACCGGCTATGGCTACACCTTC. This sequence encodes CASSSENRGGTGYGYTF. The chain is built from TRBV5-4 and TRBJ1-2; 8 nucleotides align to TRBD1. J was trimmed by 4 bases and V by 3 bases; bases with no gene match: 14. Germline V CDR1 and CDR2: SGHNT, YYREEE (reference sequence). This CDR3 has 17 amino acids.